These 23 T cell receptor beta chains came from one sample sequenced in a study of blood T cell repertoires in COVID-19. This table comes from immunoSEQ multiplex PCR, and its TCRdb copy is limited to in-frame clones, with some not included. Among some 290,000 clones listed, around 90% were seen once. Sequencing was done on a sample of peripheral blood. The origin of the receptors is a woman between 50 and 59 years old who had recovered from COVID-19.

This chain joins TRBV13 and TRBJ2-7; 7 nucleotides line up with TRBD2. V shed 3 bases, J shed 3 bases, and the junction held 2 bases outside the gene matches. Germline V gene data show CDR1 as PRHDT and CDR2 as FYEKMQ (reference sequence). CDR3 length equals 13 residues. The CDR3 protein is CASSLERDYEQYF. The DNA of the CDR3 is TGTGCCAGCAGCTTGGAGCGGGACTACGAGCAGTACTTC. The variable domain in full, completed from reference TRBV13 and TRBJ2-7, reads AAGVIQSPRHLIKEKRETATLKCYPIPRHDTVYWYQQGPGQDPQFLISFYEKMQSDKGSIPDRFSAQQFSDYHSELNMSSLELGDSALYFCASSLERDYEQYFGPGTRLTVT.

DNA of the CDR3: TGTGCCTGGAGTAGGGACAGGGTAGCCGGGGCCAACGTCCTGACTTTC. Its protein is CAWSRDRVAGANVLTF. This chain links TRBV30 with TRBJ2-6; 9 bases align to TRBD1. The V gene's germline CDR1 is GTSNPN and CDR2 SVGIG (reference sequence). The junction had 6 bases not matched to a gene; V was cut back by 2 bases and J by 4 bases. The CDR3 sequence is 16 residues long. The full variable domain, its missing parts supplied by reference TRBV30 and TRBJ2-6, is SQTIHQWPATLVQPVGSPLSLECTVEGTSNPNLYWYRQAAGRGLQLLFYSVGIGQISSEVPQNLSASRPQDRQFILSSKKLLLSDSGFYLCAWSRDRVAGANVLTFGAGSRLTVL.

The chain combines TRBV6-5 with TRBJ2-1; TRBD2 agrees at 7 bases. Germline V gene sequence: CDR1 MNHEY, CDR2 SVGAGI. The CDR3 runs 15 residues. Unmatched junction bases numbered 8, after V lost 2 bases and J lost 7 bases. The CDR3 DNA sequence: TGTGCCAGCAGTTACGGCGGGAGTTTCGGGAATGAGCAGTTCTTC. It yields the protein CASSYGGSFGNEQFF.

The V call is TRBV13, the J call TRBJ2-3, with 8 bases that match TRBD2. Looked up from germline, CDR1 is PRHDT and CDR2 is FYEKMQ (reference sequence). The CDR3 loop spans 18 amino acids. Trimming at V came to 2 bases and at J to 0 bases, leaving 10 bases not matched to a gene. The CDR3 protein is CASSLSDWREASTDTQYF. CDR3 bases: TGTGCCAGCAGCTTATCCGACTGGCGGGAGGCAAGCACAGATACGCAGTATTTT.

The V call is TRBV5-8, the J call TRBJ2-7; a weak D match, TRBD1 (5 bases). Germline lookup yields CDR1 SGHTS and CDR2 YDEGEE. The CDR3 totals 14 residues. V was pared by 2 bases and J by 0 bases, with 9 bases between. The CDR3 region is CASSFWGSSYEQYF. The CDR3, as DNA: TGTGCCAGCAGCTTTTGGGGCAGCTCCTACGAGCAGTACTTC. Supplemented by reference TRBV5-8 and TRBJ2-7, the full variable domain reads EAGVTQSPTHLIKTRGQQATLRCSPISGHTSVYWYQQALGLGLQFLLWYDEGEERNRGNFPPRFSGRQFPNYSSELNVNALELEDSALYLCASSFWGSSYEQYFGPGTRLTVT.

V usage is TRBV9 and J usage is TRBJ2-6; tentative D call: TRBD1 (5 bases). The CDR3 consists of 15 residues. Between the trimmed V and J ends, which lost 0 bases and 4 bases, there was a span of 8 bases. CDR1 and CDR2 (germline): SGDLS, YYNGEE. The chain's CDR3 is CASSVEGPGANVLTF. CDR3 DNA: TGTGCCAGCAGCGTAGAGGGGCCGGGGGCCAACGTCCTGACTTTC.

The chain employs TRBV6-2 or TRBV6-3 and TRBJ2-1; 7 nucleotides line up with TRBD2. V shed 4 bases and J 12 bases; nucleotides not matched to a gene: 9. Germline values: CDR1 MNHEY, CDR2 SVGEGT. This CDR3 comprises 13 residues. The CDR3 nucleotides read TGTGCCAGCAGTTCCACTAGCGCCGGGGGGCAGTTCTTC. Translated, it gives CASSSTSAGGQFF.

CDR3 nucleotides: TGTGCCAGCAGTACTGCTGCGCGCGGGATGAACACTGAAGCTTTCTTT. This gives the protein CASSTAARGMNTEAFF. The rearrangement links TRBV27 to TRBJ1-1; D is undetermined. The CDR3 spans 16 residues. The ends were cut back, 5 bases at V and 0 bases at J, with 16 bases in the middle. Germline-derived CDR1 and CDR2 are MNHEY and SMNVEV (reference sequence).

The chain couples TRBV5-6 to TRBJ2-1, with 7 bases that match TRBD2. Looked up from germline, CDR1 is SGHDT and CDR2 is YYEEEE. This CDR3 contains 13 residues. Trimming took 3 bases from V and 10 from J; bases not matched to a gene: 7. The DNA for the CDR3 is TGTGCCAGCAGCTGGGTGCTAGCGGAAGAGCAGTTCTTC. Protein: CASSWVLAEEQFF.

This sequence joins TRBV6-1 and TRBJ2-7; the D is unclear. V was cut by 0 bases and J by 9 bases, with 12 bases left in between. CDR1 is MNHNS, CDR2 SASEGT, per germline. The CDR3 has 13 residues. CDR3: CASSEAYGSGQYF. The DNA for the CDR3 is TGTGCCAGCAGTGAAGCGTACGGGTCGGGGCAGTACTTC.

The chain combines TRBV4-1 with TRBJ2-7; 10 nucleotides align to TRBD1. V lost 4 bases to trimming and J lost 7 bases; unmatched junction nucleotides: 13. The CDR3 spans 16 residues. Germline lookup yields CDR1 MGHRA and CDR2 YSYEKL. The CDR3 DNA reads as TGCGCCAGCAGCCCCAGCGGGGGACAGGGGACGCGGGAGCAGTACTTC. It is translated as CASSPSGGQGTREQYF.

This clone is a singleton in its sample. This rearrangement joins TRBV7-9 to TRBJ1-2; D is uncertain. The CDR3 has 14 residues. Germline V gives CDR1 SEHNR, CDR2 FQNEAQ (reference sequence). Trimming took off 5 bases at V and 3 bases at J, with 13 bases between the two ends. The CDR3 here is CASSLRDMHYGYTF. CDR3 in DNA: TGTGCCAGCAGCCTCAGAGACATGCACTATGGCTACACCTTC.

The J gene is TRBJ1-2, the V gene TRBV19, with 8 nucleotides matching TRBD1. The germline CDR1 and CDR2 sequences are LNHDA and SQIVND (reference sequence). The CDR3 totals 17 residues. After removal of 10 bases from V and 4 bases from J, the junction contained 20 bases not matched to a gene. The CDR3 loop reads CATVPGAGGSLIYGYTF. The CDR3 bases are TGTGCCACCGTCCCCGGGGCAGGGGGCAGCCTAATCTATGGCTACACCTTC.

V and J are TRBV18 and TRBJ1-2; 9 nucleotides align to TRBD1. CDR3 length equals 14 residues. CDR1 is KGHSH, CDR2 LQKENI, per germline. The V gene end was trimmed by 8 bases and the J gene end by 4 bases; junction bases not matched to a gene: 8. The CDR3 region has the DNA TGTGCCAGCCATCGGACAGGGGAAGGCTATGGCTACACCTTC. This codes for CASHRTGEGYGYTF.

The V gene is TRBV27, the J gene TRBJ2-7; 11 bases match TRBD2. Looked up from germline, CDR1 is MNHEY and CDR2 is SMNVEV (reference sequence). CDR3 length equals 12 residues. Germline trimming cut 10 bases from V and 4 bases from J; bases unmatched to any gene: 3. The CDR3 nucleotides are TGTGCCACCGGGACTAGCGGTTACGAGCAGTACTTC. Translated: CATGTSGYEQYF.

This chain joins TRBV6-4 and TRBJ2-6, with 7 bases matching TRBD1. The CDR3 loop spans 17 amino acids. The V gene's germline CDR1 is MRHNA and CDR2 SNTAGT. With V trimmed by 5 bases and J by 0 bases, 7 bases remained unmatched. The CDR3 DNA sequence: TGTGCCAGCAGTCCCTACAGGGGAGCCTCTGGGGCCAACGTCCTGACTTTC. Amino acids: CASSPYRGASGANVLTF.

The chain carries TRBV7-3 and TRBJ2-1, with D tentatively TRBD1 (7 bases). Germline-derived CDR1 and CDR2 are SGHTA and FQGTGA. Trimming shortened V by 2 bases and J by 7 bases, and 9 bases separated the two germline ends. This CDR3 spans 13 amino acids. CDR3 in DNA: TGTGCCAGCAGCTTACAGGGGGGAAATGAGCAGTTCTTC. Its translation is CASSLQGGNEQFF.

This clone has just one count. This chain connects TRBV18 to TRBJ1-1; a possible D gene is TRBD1 (5 bases). The V and J ends lost 1 base and 4 bases respectively, with 7 bases between them. Germline CDR1 reads KGHSH; CDR2 reads LQKENI. The CDR3 is 13 amino acids. The CDR3 loop reads CASSPLGVTEAFF. The CDR3 DNA sequence: TGTGCCAGCTCACCACTAGGGGTCACTGAAGCTTTCTTT.

Only one count was recorded for this clone. The V and J genes are TRBV5-1 and TRBJ1-6; D is ambiguous. The V gene lost 7 bases and the J gene lost 8 bases, with 13 bases spanning the gap. Germline CDR1 SGHRS, CDR2 YFSETQ. This CDR3 is 13 amino acids long. CDR3 in amino acids: CASHPGGDSPLHF. CDR3 DNA sequence: TGCGCCAGCCACCCCGGCGGGGATTCACCCCTCCACTTT.

The chain combines TRBV6-5 with TRBJ2-3, with a weak D call TRBD1 (5 bases). The CDR3 extends over 15 amino acids. Trimming took off 7 bases at V and 1 base at J, with 15 bases between the two ends. The germline gives CDR1 MNHEY, CDR2 SVGAGI. CDR3 sequence reads: CASNSRVVGTDTQYF. CDR3 in DNA: TGTGCCAGCAACAGCAGGGTGGTTGGCACAGATACGCAGTATTTT.

The rearrangement uses TRBV10-3 and TRBJ2-3; TRBD1 is a possible D gene (5 bases). CDR1 is ENHRY, CDR2 SYGVKD, per germline. There are 12 residues in the CDR3. Trimming took 8 bases from V and 6 from J, leaving 12 bases between them. The chain's CDR3 is CAIAPGMDTQYF. The CDR3 DNA follows: TGTGCCATCGCCCCAGGGATGGATACGCAGTATTTT.

The chain has TRBV3-1 (or the pseudogene TRBV3-2) and TRBJ2-7, with 9 bases lining up with TRBD1. The CDR3 sequence is 15 residues long. V shed 6 bases, J shed 1 base, and the junction held 7 bases outside the gene matches. From germline, CDR1 is LGHDT and CDR2 YNNKEL (reference sequence). CDR3: CASRVGQGGSYEQYF. The CDR3 DNA sequence: TGTGCCAGCAGGGTGGGACAGGGAGGATCCTACGAGCAGTACTTC.

V gene TRBV7-2 combines with J gene TRBJ1-1; 9 bases fit TRBD1. Germline loops: CDR1 SGHTA, CDR2 FQGNSA. V was clipped by 4 bases and J by 4 bases; unmatched bases: 7. This CDR3 is 15 amino acids long. The CDR3 DNA follows: TGTGCCAGCAGCTGGACCGGGACAGGGAGCACTGAAGCTTTCTTT. Its translation is CASSWTGTGSTEAFF.